Listed here is a single T cell receptor beta chain. The antigen it recognizes is unknown. No base quality values were provided; no much bigger clone lies one nucleotide off. From a lookup of the germline V gene (reference sequence), CDR1 and CDR2 are DFQATT and SNEGSKA. Counted from cysteine to phenylalanine, this CDR3 has 11 amino acids. Just the 33-base CDR3 DNA is kept, in frame starting at base 1. The junction shows trimming of 5 bases on V and 10 bases on J, and the gene matches do not reach 2 bases of it. This specimen comes from a study of regulatory T cells in long-lasting Graves disease (dated by TCRdb to the early 2020s). In the study overall: Patients with newly diagnosed Graves' disease had been on antithyroid drugs for under 3 months. A total of around 35 samples underwent TCR sequencing, from 13 patients with persistent Graves' disease and some 20 patients with newly diagnosed Graves' disease. Persistent Graves' disease patients were compared with newly diagnosed Graves' disease patients by peripheral blood TCR sequencing and RNA sequencing. The study was registered as a clinical trial and conducted in China. The investigation overall reported the following: Persistent Graves' disease patients showed lower TCR Shannon entropy and fewer highly expanded clones than newly diagnosed patients, suggesting clonal expansion. The study examined only peripheral blood because the primary lesion, thyroid tissue, could not be accessed. Preferential use of TRBV28, TRBJ1-2 and TRBJ2-5 was observed in persistent disease, whereas TRBV20-1 and TRBJ2-1 were favored in newly diagnosed disease. Only the TCR beta chain was sequenced and analyzed. A larger number of public clonotypes was shared among persistent patients (about 2,700) than among newly diagnosed patients (approximately 1,000). As a limitation, the authors acknowledged that the small sample size may reduce accuracy.

The sample's time point, from its label and the paper: newly diagnosed GD, antithyroid drugs for less than 3 months. For both TCR sequencing and RNA sequencing, RNA was extracted from PBMCs using TRIzol. The diagnosis of Graves' disease followed American Thyroid Association guidelines. Recruitment of patients was carried out at an endocrinology department in Xi'an, China. Each patient gave 7 to 9.5 milliliters of peripheral blood, collected in an EDTA anticoagulant tube. Ficoll Paque Plus density gradient separation was used to isolate PBMCs, and no further T cell sorting was performed. An Agilent 2100 Bioanalyzer and agarose gel were used to check RNA quality, and a NanoDrop 2000 was used to measure RNA concentration. The receptor library was made with multiplex PCR. Instrument used: Illumina HiSeq 4000. TCR beta libraries were built with iRepertoire HTBI primers and Arm-PCR amplification of CDR3 regions. Before sequencing, the PCR products went through gel purification. Turning to the authors' computational methods: A total of fewer than 80 TRBV and approximately 13 TRBJ segments were identified across samples and were used for gene usage analysis of CDR3 amino acid clonotypes. COPE and FqMerger were used to merge filtered high-quality paired reads into contigs. BLAST was used to align contigs to IMGT TRBV, TRBD and TRBJ reference genes, with CDR3 defined following IMGT. Any clonotype with a frequency above 0.1% was counted as a highly expanded clone. Shannon entropy served as the measure of repertoire diversity, while the Gini coefficient captured V-J evenness. Public clonotypes were defined as clonotypes shared by more than one individual. TCRdb reran the public reads through fastp at Q25 and MiXCR, keeping productive beta chains. Rows matching on CDR3 protein sequence are summarized as one entry with the most common DNA and genes. TCRdb, not the authors, supplied the V and J calls. This sample lists around 250,000 distinct CDR3 sequences; around 20% were detected once. The top ten clones comprise about 15% of the sample.

This receptor was taken from a female donor with Graves disease. The specimen was peripheral blood mononuclear cells (PBMCs), collected at new diagnosis, from a patient treated with antithyroid drugs. The V gene is TRBV20-1 and the J gene is TRBJ2-1; the central 10 bases match TRBD2. CDR3 sequence: CSAALAGEQFF. The sequence in DNA is TGCAGTGCTGCACTAGCGGGGGAGCAGTTCTTC.